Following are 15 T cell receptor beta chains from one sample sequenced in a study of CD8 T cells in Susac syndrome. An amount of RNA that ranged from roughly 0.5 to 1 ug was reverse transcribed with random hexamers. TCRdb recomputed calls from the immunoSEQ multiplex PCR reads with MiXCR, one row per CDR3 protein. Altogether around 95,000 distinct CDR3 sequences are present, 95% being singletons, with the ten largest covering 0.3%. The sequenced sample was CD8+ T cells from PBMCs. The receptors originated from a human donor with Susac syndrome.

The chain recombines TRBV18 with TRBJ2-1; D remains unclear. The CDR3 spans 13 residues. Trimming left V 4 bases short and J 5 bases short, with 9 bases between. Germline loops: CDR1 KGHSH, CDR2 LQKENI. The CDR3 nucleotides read TGTGCCAGCTCACTTTCTAGAGACAATGAGCAGTTCTTC. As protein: CASSLSRDNEQFF.

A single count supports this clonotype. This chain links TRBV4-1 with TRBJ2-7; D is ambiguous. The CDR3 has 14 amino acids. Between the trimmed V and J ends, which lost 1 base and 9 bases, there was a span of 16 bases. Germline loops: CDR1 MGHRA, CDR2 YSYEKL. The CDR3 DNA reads TGCGCCAGCAGCCAAGGGGTCCGAACCACCCGGCAGTACTTC. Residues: CASSQGVRTTRQYF.

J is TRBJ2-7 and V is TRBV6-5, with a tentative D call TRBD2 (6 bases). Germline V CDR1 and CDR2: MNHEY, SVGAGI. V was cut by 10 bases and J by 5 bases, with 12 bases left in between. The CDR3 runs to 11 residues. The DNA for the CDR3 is TGTGCCATAGGTGGGGGGAACGAGCAGTACTTC. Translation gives CAIGGGNEQYF.

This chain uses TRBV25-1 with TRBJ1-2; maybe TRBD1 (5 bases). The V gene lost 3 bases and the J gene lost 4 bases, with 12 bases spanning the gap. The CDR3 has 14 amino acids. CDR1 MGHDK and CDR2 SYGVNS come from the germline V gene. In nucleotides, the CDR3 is TGTGCCAGCAGTGATGTTGGGGGGAGCTATGGCTACACCTTC. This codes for CASSDVGGSYGYTF.

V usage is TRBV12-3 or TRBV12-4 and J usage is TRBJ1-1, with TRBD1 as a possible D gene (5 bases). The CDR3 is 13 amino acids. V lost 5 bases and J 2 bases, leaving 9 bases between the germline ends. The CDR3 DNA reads TGTGCCAGCAGTGGGGACCATAACACTGAAGCTTTCTTT. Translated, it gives CASSGDHNTEAFF.

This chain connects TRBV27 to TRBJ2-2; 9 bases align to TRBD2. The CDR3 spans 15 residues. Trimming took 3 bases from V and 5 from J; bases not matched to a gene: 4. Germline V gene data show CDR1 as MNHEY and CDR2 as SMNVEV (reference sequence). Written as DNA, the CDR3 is TGTGCCAGCAGTTTCGAGACTAGCGGTACCGGGGAGCTGTTTTTT. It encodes CASSFETSGTGELFF.

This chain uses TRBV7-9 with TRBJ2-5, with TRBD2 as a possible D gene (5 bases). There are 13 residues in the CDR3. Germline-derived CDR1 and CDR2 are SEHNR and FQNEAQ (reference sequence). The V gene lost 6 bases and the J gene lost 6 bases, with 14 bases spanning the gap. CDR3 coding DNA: TGTGCCAGCAGTATCTCTGAGCGGCAGACCCAGTACTTC. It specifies CASSISERQTQYF.

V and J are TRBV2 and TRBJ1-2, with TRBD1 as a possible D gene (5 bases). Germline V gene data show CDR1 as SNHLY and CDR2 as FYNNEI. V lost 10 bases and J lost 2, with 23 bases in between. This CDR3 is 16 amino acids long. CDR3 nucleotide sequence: TGTGCCACCTGGCCCTCACAGGAAAGAATGAACTATGGCTACACCTTC. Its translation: CATWPSQERMNYGYTF.

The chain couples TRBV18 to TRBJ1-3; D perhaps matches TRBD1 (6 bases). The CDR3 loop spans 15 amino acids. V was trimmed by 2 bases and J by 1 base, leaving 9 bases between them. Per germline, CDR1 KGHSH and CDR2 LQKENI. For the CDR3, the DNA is TGTGCCAGCTCACCAAAACAGGGATCTGGAAACACCATATATTTT. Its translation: CASSPKQGSGNTIYF.

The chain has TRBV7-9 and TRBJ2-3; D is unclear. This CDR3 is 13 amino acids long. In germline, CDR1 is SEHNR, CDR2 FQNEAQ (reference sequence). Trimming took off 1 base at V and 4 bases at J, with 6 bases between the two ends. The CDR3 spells CASSLDAADTQYF. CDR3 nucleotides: TGTGCCAGCAGCTTAGATGCGGCAGATACGCAGTATTTT.

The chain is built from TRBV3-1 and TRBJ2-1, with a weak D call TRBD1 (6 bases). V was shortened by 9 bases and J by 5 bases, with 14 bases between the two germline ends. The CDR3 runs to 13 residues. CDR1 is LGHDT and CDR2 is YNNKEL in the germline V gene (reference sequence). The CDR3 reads CARTIKGDNEQFF. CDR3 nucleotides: TGTGCCAGGACCATAAAGGGGGACAATGAGCAGTTCTTC.

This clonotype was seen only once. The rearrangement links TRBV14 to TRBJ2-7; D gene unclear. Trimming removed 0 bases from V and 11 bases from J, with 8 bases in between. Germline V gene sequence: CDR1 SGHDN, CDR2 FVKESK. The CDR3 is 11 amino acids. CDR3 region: CASSQEIPEYF. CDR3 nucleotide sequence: TGTGCCAGCAGCCAAGAAATACCCGAGTACTTC.

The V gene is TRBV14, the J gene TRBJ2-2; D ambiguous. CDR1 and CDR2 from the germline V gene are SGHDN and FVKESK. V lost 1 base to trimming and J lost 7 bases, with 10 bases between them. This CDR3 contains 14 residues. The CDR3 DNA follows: TGTGCCAGCAGCCAAGGGGAAATGATCGGGGAGCTGTTTTTT. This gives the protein CASSQGEMIGELFF.

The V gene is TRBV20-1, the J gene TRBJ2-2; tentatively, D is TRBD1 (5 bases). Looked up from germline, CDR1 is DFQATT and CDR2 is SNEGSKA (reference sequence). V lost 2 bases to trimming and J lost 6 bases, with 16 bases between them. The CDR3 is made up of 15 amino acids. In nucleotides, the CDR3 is TGCAGTGCTAGAAAGTCAAGGCAGGGTCCCGGGGAGCTGTTTTTT. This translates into CSARKSRQGPGELFF.

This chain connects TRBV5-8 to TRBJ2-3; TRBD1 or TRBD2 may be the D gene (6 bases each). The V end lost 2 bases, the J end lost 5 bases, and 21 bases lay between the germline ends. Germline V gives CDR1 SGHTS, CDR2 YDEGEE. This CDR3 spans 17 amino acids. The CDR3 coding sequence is TGTGCCAGCAGCTTCGGAGGGTGGGGGCCCTATGGAGATACGCAGTATTTT. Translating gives CASSFGGWGPYGDTQYF.